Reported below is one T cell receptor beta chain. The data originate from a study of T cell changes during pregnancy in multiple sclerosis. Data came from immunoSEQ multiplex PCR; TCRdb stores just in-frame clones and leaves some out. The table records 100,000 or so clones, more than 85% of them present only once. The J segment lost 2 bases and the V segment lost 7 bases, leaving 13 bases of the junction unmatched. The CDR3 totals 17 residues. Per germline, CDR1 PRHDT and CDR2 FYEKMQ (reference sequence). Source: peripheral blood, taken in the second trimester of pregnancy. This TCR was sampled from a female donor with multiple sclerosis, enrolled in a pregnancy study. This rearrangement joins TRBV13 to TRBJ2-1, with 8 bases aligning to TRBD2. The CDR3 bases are TGTGCCAGCATCTACCGAGGGCGGGGGGTCCCCTACAATGAGCAGTTCTTC. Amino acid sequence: CASIYRGRGVPYNEQFF.